These 6 T cell receptor beta chains share one sample of origin, sequenced in a study of shared clonotypes between healthy human individuals. Here immunoSEQ multiplex PCR was the method, and the copy in TCRdb shows in-frame clones only, minus some. The sample includes about 2.4 million clones, roughly 93% of them seen just once. Specimen: naive CD4+ T cells from PBMCs. The sample's subset: CD45RA+ positively selected. The receptors here all came from a man aged 18-30 years in good health. Some clones in this sample may be carry-over from other donors' samples.

The chain links TRBV4-3 to TRBJ2-3; 8 bases fit TRBD1. V shed 0 bases, J shed 10 bases, and the junction held 12 bases outside the gene matches. Looked up from germline, CDR1 is LGHNA and CDR2 is YSLEER. The CDR3 runs 16 residues. The CDR3 protein is CASSQEFVTGATAQYF. CDR3 DNA sequence: TGCGCCAGCAGCCAAGAGTTCGTGACAGGGGCGACCGCGCAGTATTTT.

The chain recombines TRBV29-1 with TRBJ2-1; perhaps D is TRBD1 or TRBD2 (6 bases each). Trimming cost V 3 bases and J 15 bases, with 15 bases left between them. The CDR3 is made up of 11 amino acids. CDR1 is SQVTM and CDR2 is ANQGSEA in the germline V gene. The CDR3 region is CSVDDGGPPFF. Written as DNA, the CDR3 is TGCAGCGTTGACGACGGGGGCCCCCCGTTCTTC.

This clone was detected only once. V usage is TRBV5-1 and J usage is TRBJ2-7; D is ambiguous. The CDR3 has 13 amino acids. The V gene's germline CDR1 is SGHRS and CDR2 YFSETQ. Trimming took 4 bases from V and 2 from J, leaving 10 bases between them. The DNA of the CDR3 is TGCGCCAGCAGCCTCCGACGAGCCTACGAGCAGTACTTC. This translates into CASSLRRAYEQYF.

This rearrangement joins TRBV14 to TRBJ1-4; the D is unclear. Deletions cut 4 bases from V and 0 bases from J, with 24 bases between. This CDR3 is 20 amino acids long. Germline loops: CDR1 SGHDN, CDR2 FVKESK. This chain's CDR3 is CASSPRYLKPLVATNEKLFF. For the CDR3, the DNA is TGTGCCAGCAGCCCAAGATATCTGAAACCCTTAGTTGCAACTAATGAAAAACTGTTTTTT.

Worth noting for this clone: The same CDR3 arises from other DNA sequences in this sample as well. This chain connects TRBV28 to TRBJ1-5; D remains unclear. Germline V gene lookup returns CDR1 MDHEN and CDR2 SYDVKM. V was pared by 3 bases and J by 7 bases, with 10 bases between. The CDR3 sequence is 13 residues long. CDR3 residues: CASSFSVGQPQHF. The DNA of the CDR3 is TGTGCCAGCAGTTTTAGCGTCGGCCAGCCCCAGCATTTT.

For this clone: Other nucleotide sequences in the sample specify the same CDR3. The rearrangement joins TRBV7-2 to TRBJ2-3; TRBD2 is a possible D gene (5 bases). Germline V gene data show CDR1 as SGHTA and CDR2 as FQGNSA. The CDR3 runs 12 residues. The germline V and J ends were trimmed by 2 bases and 6 bases, with 6 bases remaining between them. In DNA form, the CDR3 reads TGTGCCAGCAGCTTATTAGCGGATACGCAGTATTTT. This codes for CASSLLADTQYF. Complete variable domain (other parts from reference TRBV7-2 and TRBJ2-3): GAGVSQSPSNKVTEKGKDVELRCDPISGHTALYWYRQSLGQGLEFLIYFQGNSAPDKSGLPSDRFSAERTGGSVSTLTIQRTQQEDSAVYLCASSLLADTQYFGPGTRLTVL.